Included here is one TCR beta chain sequence, with context. Its antigen is currently unknown. The data stem from a study of CXCR3-negative and CXCR3-positive naive CD8 T cells. Germline-derived CDR1 and CDR2 are MGHRA and YSYEKL. CDR3 length equals 14 residues. The authors prepared UMI-labeled TRB cDNA libraries by 5' RACE. One entry per CDR3 protein, without DNA, is what TCRdb gives after re-calling the 5' RACE reads. The sample has about 150,000 distinct CDR3 sequences. Naive CD8+ T cells carried a CD45RO-CCR7+CD27+CD95- phenotype. Regarding the study as a whole: Both naive subsets had comparably high diversity; memory CD8+ cells much lower. Comparison of naive CXCR3-negative and CXCR3-positive cells revealed similar TRBV-TRBJ usage, while memory cells differed. CXCR3-positive naive cells carried more hydrophobic TRB CDR3s than CXCR3-negative ones.

This clonotype was obtained from a human donor in good health. Some clones in this sample may be carry-over from other donors' samples. This chain links TRBV4-1 with TRBJ1-5. Source material: naive CXCR3+ CD8+ T cells from blood. The sample's subset: CD45RO-CCR7+CD27+CD95- naive CD8+ T cells expressing CXCR3 (TNR3+). This CDR3 is CASSQVGLNQPQHF.